The 18 T cell receptor beta chains below all came from one sample that was sequenced in a study of T cell responses to AZD1222 COVID-19 vaccine. TCRdb keeps only in-frame clones here, not all; method: immunoSEQ multiplex PCR. The sample has 150,000 to 200,000 clones, roughly 91% seen once; the top ten hold about 5.9%. This sample comprised peripheral blood, obtained 28 days after the second AZD1222 dose. These receptors came from an adult who received the AZD1222 COVID-19 vaccine.

V gene TRBV7-2 combines with J gene TRBJ1-6; TRBD1 aligns across 7 bases. Germline V gene data show CDR1 as SGHTA and CDR2 as FQGNSA. Trimming at V came to 6 bases and at J to 6 bases, leaving 8 bases not matched to a gene. CDR3 length: 15 amino acids. CDR3 DNA sequence: TGTGCCAGCAGGGGGATAGGGGGCCTTAATTCACCCCTCCACTTT. As protein: CASRGIGGLNSPLHF. Based on the CDR3 plus reference TRBV7-2 and TRBJ1-6, the full variable domain is GAGVSQSPSNKVTEKGKDVELRCDPISGHTALYWYRQSLGQGLEFLIYFQGNSAPDKSGLPSDRFSAERTGGSVSTLTIQRTQQEDSAVYLCASRGIGGLNSPLHFGNGTRLTVT.

V usage is TRBV7-2 and J usage is TRBJ1-4; 7 nucleotides agree with TRBD1. Trimming cost V 5 bases and J 8 bases; bases outside gene matches: 14. The CDR3 has 16 amino acids. Germline CDR1 is SGHTA and CDR2 is FQGNSA. CDR3 DNA: TGTGCCAGCAGCCTGTCCGAGGGGGCGGTCGGGGAAAAACTGTTTTTT. It codes for CASSLSEGAVGEKLFF.

The CDR3 loop is CASSPRQGGELFF. Here the CDR3 DNA reads TGCGCCAGCAGTCCCAGACAAGGCGGGGAGCTGTTTTTT. V is TRBV10-1 and J is TRBJ2-2; D unresolved. The CDR3 contains 13 residues. Germline loops: CDR1 WNHNN, CDR2 SYGVQD (reference sequence). The V end lost 5 bases, the J end lost 7 bases, and 11 bases lay between the germline ends.

V is TRBV20-1 and J is TRBJ1-2, with TRBD1 matching over 12 bases. CDR3 size: 13 residues. V shed 3 bases, J shed 6 bases, and the junction held 2 bases outside the gene matches. Germline CDR1 and CDR2: DFQATT and SNEGSKA (reference sequence). CDR3 residues: CSASGTGGDGYTF. CDR3 nucleotides: TGCAGTGCTAGTGGGACAGGGGGCGATGGCTACACCTTC.

The chain employs TRBV9 and TRBJ2-5; a weak D match, TRBD1 (7 bases). The CDR3 length is 15 residues. V dropped 4 bases and J dropped 3 bases, with 16 bases sitting between them. Germline CDR1 SGDLS, CDR2 YYNGEE. CDR3 in DNA: TGTGCCAGCAGCCGATCTGGGGGGACAGAAGAGACCCAGTACTTC. It encodes CASSRSGGTEETQYF. Full variable domain (outside the CDR3, taken from reference TRBV9 and TRBJ2-5): DSGVTQTPKHLITATGQRVTLRCSPRSGDLSVYWYQQSLDQGLQFLIQYYNGEERAKGNILERFSAQQFPDLHSELNLSSLELGDSALYFCASSRSGGTEETQYFGPGTRLLVL.

This clone was counted only a few times. The gene calls are TRBV5-1 and TRBJ2-5, with 7 bases identical to TRBD1. The CDR3 covers 14 residues. After removal of 4 bases from V and 1 base from J, the junction contained 4 bases not matched to a gene. CDR1 and CDR2 (germline): SGHRS, YFSETQ. The CDR3 nucleotides are TGCGCCAGCAGCGCGACAGGGCCCCAAGAGACCCAGTACTTC. Translated, it gives CASSATGPQETQYF.

The J gene is TRBJ2-7, the V gene TRBV7-8; D is possibly TRBD1 or TRBD2 (6 bases each). Germline V gene lookup returns CDR1 SGHVS and CDR2 FQNEAQ. The CDR3 has 12 residues. V lost 1 base and J lost 9, with 10 bases in between. The CDR3 is CASSLGGAVQYF. The CDR3 bases are TGTGCCAGCAGCTTAGGGGGGGCAGTGCAGTACTTC.

The chain joins TRBV6-2 or TRBV6-3 to TRBJ1-1; 9 bases fit TRBD1. CDR3 size: 15 residues. Looked up from germline, CDR1 is MNHEY and CDR2 is SVGEGT. Germline trimming cut 5 bases from V and 3 bases from J; bases unmatched to any gene: 7. The CDR3 spells CASSPHRDRDTEAFF. The CDR3 DNA reads as TGTGCCAGCAGTCCACACCGGGACAGGGACACTGAAGCTTTCTTT.

V usage is TRBV6-5 and J usage is TRBJ2-1; no clear D gene. Looked up from germline, CDR1 is MNHEY and CDR2 is SVGAGI. V was clipped by 0 bases and J by 4 bases, with 10 bases between them. CDR3 length: 15 residues. CDR3 loop: CASSYSIRQYNEQFF. The CDR3 DNA is TGTGCCAGCAGTTACTCGATTAGGCAGTACAATGAGCAGTTCTTC.

The chain employs TRBV10-3 and TRBJ2-1; 7 bases match TRBD1. Trimming at V came to 4 bases and at J to 5 bases, leaving 5 bases not matched to a gene. Looked up from germline, CDR1 is ENHRY and CDR2 is SYGVKD. The CDR3 spans 14 residues. DNA of the CDR3: TGTGCCATCAGTGGCCGGGACAGAAACAATGAGCAGTTCTTC. As protein: CAISGRDRNNEQFF.

The chain couples TRBV10-3 to TRBJ2-7; 8 bases match TRBD2. The CDR3 totals 20 residues. V gave up 8 bases and J gave up 2 bases; unmatched junction bases: 26. The germline gives CDR1 ENHRY, CDR2 SYGVKD. CDR3 DNA: TGTGCCATCCACAAGCGAGTAGGGACTAGAGGTCTGGGGTTGCCCTACGAGCAGTACTTC. It codes for CAIHKRVGTRGLGLPYEQYF.

The rearrangement links TRBV7-9 to TRBJ2-7; 8 bases line up with TRBD2. From germline, CDR1 is SEHNR and CDR2 FQNEAQ (reference sequence). The length of the CDR3 is 15 residues. V lost 5 bases, J lost 3 bases, and 9 bases stayed unmatched. CDR3 nucleotide sequence: TGTGCCAGCAGCGCGGGGGGCGCCCAATTCTACGAGCAGTACTTC. This sequence encodes CASSAGGAQFYEQYF.

A note on this clone: Other DNA sequences in the sample encode the same CDR3. CDR3 loop: CASSLVAGDTGELFF. In nucleotides, the CDR3 is TGTGCCAGCAGCTTAGTAGCGGGGGACACCGGGGAGCTGTTTTTT. This rearrangement joins TRBV7-2 to TRBJ2-2, with TRBD2 identical over 9 bases. The CDR3 sequence is 15 residues long. V lost 1 base and J lost 3; bases outside the gene matches: 0. Germline values: CDR1 SGHTA, CDR2 FQGNSA.

This chain connects TRBV6-5 to TRBJ1-3; D call uncertain. This CDR3 contains 15 residues. Germline CDR1 is MNHEY and CDR2 is SVGAGI. Deletions cut 5 bases from V and 0 bases from J, with 11 bases between. The chain's CDR3 is CASSQDGYSGNTIYF. The DNA for the CDR3 is TGTGCCAGCAGTCAGGACGGCTACTCTGGAAACACCATATATTTT.

The genes are TRBV11-2 and TRBJ2-3; TRBD1 might be the D (6 bases). Trimming took 4 bases from V and 1 from J, leaving 18 bases between them. CDR1 is SGHAT, CDR2 FQNNGV, per germline. The CDR3 has 17 residues. The CDR3 nucleotides read TGTGCCAGCAGCTGGGTCCGGGACATAGATCGCACAGATACGCAGTATTTT. Translation gives CASSWVRDIDRTDTQYF. The full variable domain, in which reference TRBV11-2 and TRBJ2-3 provide the parts outside the CDR3, is EAGVAQSPRYKIIEKRQSVAFWCNPISGHATLYWYQQILGQGPKLLIQFQNNGVVDDSQLPKDRFSAERLKGVDSTLKIQPAKLEDSAVYLCASSWVRDIDRTDTQYFGPGTRLTVL.

This clone came up once. V usage is TRBV6-5 and J usage is TRBJ2-1; 8 bases line up with TRBD1. Trimming removed 6 bases from V and 5 bases from J; junction bases left unmatched: 6. CDR1 and CDR2 from the germline V gene are MNHEY and SVGAGI. The CDR3 consists of 14 residues. CDR3 nucleotides: TGTGCCAGCAGGGACAGGGAGTTCCACAATGAGCAGTTCTTC. It encodes CASRDREFHNEQFF.

V gene TRBV25-1 combines with J gene TRBJ2-6; D might be TRBD1 or TRBD2, each matching 6 bases. CDR3 size: 16 residues. Germline assignment: CDR1 MGHDK and CDR2 SYGVNS. The V and J ends lost 2 bases and 2 bases respectively, with 10 bases between them. The CDR3 reads CASSESRGAGANVLTF. The CDR3 DNA follows: TGTGCCAGCAGTGAAAGTAGGGGGGCTGGGGCCAACGTCCTGACTTTC.

The rearrangement links TRBV10-3 to TRBJ1-1; 7 bases are shared with TRBD1. Germline V gene sequence: CDR1 ENHRY, CDR2 SYGVKD. The CDR3 runs 14 residues. V was clipped by 3 bases and J by 3 bases; unmatched bases: 4. In nucleotides, the CDR3 is TGTGCCATCAGTGAAAGGGGGCCAGACACTGAAGCTTTCTTT. Protein: CAISERGPDTEAFF.